Listed below are T cell receptor beta chains from one sample, sequenced in a study of control samples from healthy donors and cancer patients. The data were produced by immunoSEQ multiplex PCR, yet TCRdb's version contains in-frame clones alone and is incomplete. The table has 150,000 to 200,000 clones, 90% seen once. Sequencing was performed on blood. Receptors originate from a woman aged 45-59 years in good health. CDR3s include the opening cysteine and the closing phenylalanine or tryptophan. D genes are given only for firm matches. Some rows have no size entry. The others give once, few or many, or a class for an expanded clone.

j_gene	d_gene	v_gene	abundance	CDR3nt	CDR3aa
TRBJ2-4	-	TRBV7-2	-	TGTGCCAGCAGCTTTGGGGCAGAAAACATTCAGTACTTC	CASSFGAENIQYF
TRBJ1-1	-	TRBV9	few	TGTGCCAGCAGCGTAGACAGGGCCACTGAAGCTTTCTTT	CASSVDRATEAFF
TRBJ1-1	TRBD1	TRBV5-5	-	TGTGCCAGCAGCTTGCAGACAGGGTGGGGGACTGAAGCTTTCTTT	CASSLQTGWGTEAFF
TRBJ1-6	-	TRBV7-2	-	TGTGCCAGCAGTCTTAGAGCTCTCACACAGGGTTCACCCCTCCACTTT	CASSLRALTQGSPLHF
TRBJ2-1	TRBD2	TRBV27	-	TGTGCCAGCAGTCTGAGCGGGGGGGCAGGGAATGAGCAGTTCTTC	CASSLSGGAGNEQFF
TRBJ2-5	-	TRBV3-1/TRBV3-2	-	TGTGCCAGCAGTCCCGGGGGACAGACACAAGAGACCCAGTACTTC	CASSPGGQTQETQYF
TRBJ1-2	-	TRBV28	-	TGTGCCAGCAGTTTAGCAGATGGCTATGGCTACACCTTC	CASSLADGYGYTF
TRBJ1-2	TRBD1	TRBV5-4	-	TGTGCCAGCACCTCTTGGGACAGCTATGGCTACACCTTC	CASTSWDSYGYTF
TRBJ1-5	-	TRBV7-6	few	TGTGCCAGCAGCTTAGAGGGGAATAGCAATCAGCCCCAGCATTTT	CASSLEGNSNQPQHF
TRBJ2-2	TRBD1	TRBV3-1/TRBV3-2	-	TGTGCCAGCAGCCCCACGAGGGGGCCCGGGGAGCTGTTTTTT	CASSPTRGPGELFF
TRBJ2-7	TRBD2	TRBV29-1	-	TGCAGCGCCCGGGGGGGAGGGAGCTCCTACGAGCAGTACTTC	CSARGGGSSYEQYF
TRBJ1-4	-	TRBV5-1	-	TGCGCCAGCAGCTTGGGTGGGGCCTTGGGCGAGGAAAAACTGTTTTTT	CASSLGGALGEEKLFF
TRBJ2-7	TRBD1	TRBV28	-	TGTGCCAGCAGTGGGACAGGGGCCCGCTACGAGCAGTACTTC	CASSGTGARYEQYF
TRBJ1-5	TRBD1	TRBV19	-	TGTGCCAGTAGTCGACAGGGGGCTGGTGATCAGCCCCAGCATTTT	CASSRQGAGDQPQHF
TRBJ1-5	TRBD1	TRBV19	-	TGTGCCAGTACCAGGGACAGGGGGTATCAGCCCCAGCATTTT	CASTRDRGYQPQHF
TRBJ2-5	-	TRBV7-9	-	TGTGCCAGCAGCCTCAAACGCATCCTTTTAGCGGATCAAGAGACCCAGTACTTC	CASSLKRILLADQETQYF
TRBJ1-5	-	TRBV27	-	TGTGCCAGCAGTTTATCGCGGGCAAGCTCCAATCAGCCCCAGCATTTT	CASSLSRASSNQPQHF
TRBJ2-1	TRBD2	TRBV4-1	-	TGCGCCAGCAGCCAGATAGCGGGAGACGCCGATGAGCAGTTCTTC	CASSQIAGDADEQFF
TRBJ1-2	-	TRBV19	-	TGTGCCAGTAGTATAGTTAACAGGAATGGCTACACCTTC	CASSIVNRNGYTF
TRBJ2-4	TRBD1	TRBV5-1	-	TGCGCCAGCAGCCCCGAGGGACAGGGTCGCATTCAGTACTTC	CASSPEGQGRIQYF
TRBJ2-1	-	TRBV7-9	-	TGTGCCAGCAGCCCAACACGCCCTTCGGGGCATGAGCAGTTCTTC	CASSPTRPSGHEQFF
TRBJ2-1	-	TRBV3-1/TRBV3-2	-	TGTGCCAGCAGCCAAGATGGAGGGTCCTACAATGAGCAGTTCTTC	CASSQDGGSYNEQFF
TRBJ2-1	TRBD2	TRBV3-1/TRBV3-2	-	TGTGCCAGCAGCAGAAGCGGGAGTTTATACAATGAGCAGTTCTTC	CASSRSGSLYNEQFF
TRBJ1-5	-	TRBV4-3	-	TGCGCCAGCAGCCAAGGTACTGATCAGCCCCAGCATTTT	CASSQGTDQPQHF
TRBJ2-5	-	TRBV11-1	-	TGTGCCAGCAGCTCCCCGGGGCCCGGGGCCCAGTACTTC	CASSSPGPGAQYF
TRBJ2-7	TRBD1	TRBV29-1	-	TGCAGCGTTTGGACAGGGGGCGGCGAGCAGTACTTC	CSVWTGGGEQYF
TRBJ2-3	TRBD2	TRBV7-2	few	TGTGCCAGCAGCCCGGGACTAGCGGGGCGAGATACGCAGTATTTT	CASSPGLAGRDTQYF
TRBJ2-1	-	TRBV19	-	TGTGCCAGTAGTCCTGGGGGAGGTCAAAATGAGCAGTTCTTC	CASSPGGGQNEQFF
TRBJ1-1	-	TRBV7-9	-	TGTGCCAGCACCAGGGATATGAACACTGAAGCTTTCTTT	CASTRDMNTEAFF
TRBJ2-3	-	TRBV7-9	-	TGTGCCAGCAGCTCACTGACTGGCCTTCAGGTTACGCAGTATTTT	CASSSLTGLQVTQYF
TRBJ2-1	TRBD2	TRBV7-3	-	TGTGCCAGCAGCCCAATGGGGAGCGGGGGGGCGTACAATGAGCAGTTCTTC	CASSPMGSGGAYNEQFF
TRBJ2-7	-	TRBV6-5	-	TGTGCCAGCATCGCACGTTTGGGGGGCGAGCAGTACTTC	CASIARLGGEQYF
TRBJ1-1	-	TRBV11-2	-	TGTGCCAGCAGCCAAGGTTTCCGTCAAGTGGGGAACACTGAAGCTTTCTTT	CASSQGFRQVGNTEAFF
TRBJ1-5	-	TRBV30	-	TGTGCCTGGAGTGGGTTAGGGGGGAAGCAGCCCCAGCATTTT	CAWSGLGGKQPQHF
TRBJ2-2	-	TRBV7-2	-	TGTGCCAGCAGCTTCACGGCCAACACCGGGGAGCTGTTTTTT	CASSFTANTGELFF
TRBJ2-1	TRBD2	TRBV9	-	TGTGCCAGCAGCGTAGAAGCGGGAGCTTACAATGAGCAGTTCTTC	CASSVEAGAYNEQFF
TRBJ1-4	-	TRBV19	-	TGTGCCAGTAGTAGAACAGCTTCGGGTGAAAAACTGTTTTTT	CASSRTASGEKLFF
TRBJ2-5	TRBD1	TRBV2	-	TGTGCCAGCAGAGGAACAGGGGAAATAACCCAGTACTTC	CASRGTGEITQYF
TRBJ2-3	TRBD2	TRBV6-1	once	TGTGCCAGCAGTAAAGGGACTAGCGGGCTTAGCACAGATACGCAGTATTTT	CASSKGTSGLSTDTQYF
TRBJ2-7	TRBD1	TRBV6-6	-	TGTGCCAGCAGTTACTTGGGACAGGAGCTTGGCGGCGAGCAGTACTTC	CASSYLGQELGGEQYF
TRBJ2-1	-	TRBV7-6	-	TGTGCCAGCAGCTCATCCGGGTGGAATGAGCAGTTCTTC	CASSSSGWNEQFF
TRBJ2-3	TRBD1	TRBV7-3	-	TGTGCCAGCAGCCGGGACAGGGCGGCAGATACGCAGTATTTT	CASSRDRAADTQYF
TRBJ2-7	-	TRBV7-2	-	TGTGCCAGCAGCACCCTGACAAGCTCCTACGAGCAGTACTTC	CASSTLTSSYEQYF
TRBJ1-1	-	TRBV5-1	few	TGCGCCAGCAGCTTGGGATCAGGATCGAACACTGAAGCTTTCTTT	CASSLGSGSNTEAFF
TRBJ2-1	-	TRBV5-1	-	TGCGCCAGCAGCTTTGCCCTACCCTCCAATGAGCAGTTCTTC	CASSFALPSNEQFF
TRBJ2-5	-	TRBV24-1	-	TGTGCCACCAGTGACCGAGACAGGTTCCAAGAGACCCAGTACTTC	CATSDRDRFQETQYF
TRBJ2-1	TRBD2	TRBV28	once	TGTGCCAGCAGTCTAATAGCGGGAGGGCCAAATGAGCAGTTCTTC	CASSLIAGGPNEQFF
TRBJ2-1	-	TRBV5-1	few	TGCGCCAGCAGCTTGTCTGGGGGATCCTACAATGAGCAGTTCTTC	CASSLSGGSYNEQFF
TRBJ2-5	TRBD2	TRBV7-9	-	TGTGCCAGCACCAACGATGCGGGAGGGCAAGAGACCCAGTACTTC	CASTNDAGGQETQYF